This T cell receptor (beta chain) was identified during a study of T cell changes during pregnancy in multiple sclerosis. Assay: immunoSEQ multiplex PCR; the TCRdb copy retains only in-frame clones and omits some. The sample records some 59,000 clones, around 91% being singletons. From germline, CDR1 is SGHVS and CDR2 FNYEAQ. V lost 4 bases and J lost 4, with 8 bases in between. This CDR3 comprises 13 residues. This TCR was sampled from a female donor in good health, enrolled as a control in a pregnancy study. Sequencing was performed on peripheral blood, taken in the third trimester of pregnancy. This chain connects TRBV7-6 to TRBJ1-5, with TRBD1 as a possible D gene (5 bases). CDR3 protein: CASSWEGNQPQHF. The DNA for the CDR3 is TGTGCCAGCAGCTGGGAGGGGAATCAGCCCCAGCATTTT.